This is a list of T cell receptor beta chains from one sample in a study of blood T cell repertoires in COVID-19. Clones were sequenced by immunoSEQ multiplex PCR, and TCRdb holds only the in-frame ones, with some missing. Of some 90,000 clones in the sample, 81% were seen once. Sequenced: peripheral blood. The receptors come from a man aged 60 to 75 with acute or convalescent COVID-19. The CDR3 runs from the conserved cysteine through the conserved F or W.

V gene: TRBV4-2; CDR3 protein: CASSQSEGSSYEQYF
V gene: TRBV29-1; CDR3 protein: CSVMGQGMNTEAFF
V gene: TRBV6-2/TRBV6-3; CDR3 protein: CASSSHTYSSGYTF
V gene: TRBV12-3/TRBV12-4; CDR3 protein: CASSLSGWNEQFF
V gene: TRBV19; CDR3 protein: CASSIWGQGAADTQYF
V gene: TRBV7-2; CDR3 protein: CASSLGRGNTEAFF
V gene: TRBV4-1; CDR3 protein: CASSQDLQGSANYGYTF
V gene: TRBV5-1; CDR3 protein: CASSVGQGHEQYF
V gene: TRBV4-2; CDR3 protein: CASSPTGVEQYF
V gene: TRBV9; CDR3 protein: CASSALGAGQETQYF
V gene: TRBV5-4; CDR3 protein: CASSSEAGDIYEQYF
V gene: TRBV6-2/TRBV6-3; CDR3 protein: CASSFRLAGGRSEKETQYF
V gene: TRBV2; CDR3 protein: CASRPGQGTTEAFF
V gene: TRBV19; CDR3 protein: CASSIAGGSYEQYF
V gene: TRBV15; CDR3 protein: CATSRSDRGSTDTQYF
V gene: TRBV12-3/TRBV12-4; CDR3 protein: CASSLWQGYEQYF
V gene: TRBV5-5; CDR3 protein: CASSPGTGGWSPLHF
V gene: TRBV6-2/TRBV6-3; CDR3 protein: CASSYWQGFNQPQHF
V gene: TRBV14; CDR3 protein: CASSQRQTPYEQYF
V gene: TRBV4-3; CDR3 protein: CASSQVPTGGVEAFF
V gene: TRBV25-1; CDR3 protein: CASRRAQETQYF
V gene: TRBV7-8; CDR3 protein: CASRKRELSREQYF
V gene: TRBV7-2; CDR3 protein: CASSFVQGLGQPQHF
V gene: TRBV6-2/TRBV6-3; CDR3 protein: CASSLDRVGDTQYF
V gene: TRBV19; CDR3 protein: CASSSGPGGSYGYTF
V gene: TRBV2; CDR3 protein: CASSEANIYYTF
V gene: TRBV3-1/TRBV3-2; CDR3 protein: CASSYAGGDSPLHF
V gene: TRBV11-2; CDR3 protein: CASSLRTDYEQYF
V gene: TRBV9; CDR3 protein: CASSINWDSTYEQYF
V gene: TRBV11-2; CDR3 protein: CASSPRRLAYNEQFF
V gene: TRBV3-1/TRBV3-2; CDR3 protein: CASSWDRTNTEAFF
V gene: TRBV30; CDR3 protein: CAWSVAGYNEQFF
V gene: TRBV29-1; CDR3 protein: CSVIGTGFDYEQFF
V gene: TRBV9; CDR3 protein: CASSVGRTGGRGSGELFF
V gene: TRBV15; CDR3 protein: CATSRDPQGTGELFF
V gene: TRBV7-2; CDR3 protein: CASSVTPMNQPQHF
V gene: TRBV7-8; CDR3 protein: CASSLDPGQYNQPQHF
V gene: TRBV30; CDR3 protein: CAWSPGGIYGYTF
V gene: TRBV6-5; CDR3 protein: CATVVDYSGNTIYF
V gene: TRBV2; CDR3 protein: CASSDRRREFFRANVLTF
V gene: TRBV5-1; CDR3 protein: CASSIGQPTYQETQYF
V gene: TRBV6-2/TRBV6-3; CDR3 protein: CASSKPEYGGLAGELFF
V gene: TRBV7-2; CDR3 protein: CASSRDSYTGELFF
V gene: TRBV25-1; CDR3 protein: CASRGDFTGELFF
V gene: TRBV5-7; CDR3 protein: CASSLLTIPGGYLYEQYF
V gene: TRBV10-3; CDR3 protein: CAISDSGTTKETQYF
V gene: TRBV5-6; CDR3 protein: CASSTYGGSGANVLTF
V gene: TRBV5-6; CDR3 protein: CASSLEGGNTEAFF
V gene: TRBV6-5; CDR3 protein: CASRLQKYSNQPQHF
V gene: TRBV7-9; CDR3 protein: CASSARLAGGSYNEQFF
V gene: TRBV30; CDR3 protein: CAWSPGGADYGYTF
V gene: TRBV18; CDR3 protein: CASSPIGLAGETQYF
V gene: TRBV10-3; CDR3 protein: CATHMNTEAFF